What follows are 14 T cell receptor beta chains derived from one specimen sequenced in a study of vaccination and CD4 T cells after COVID-19. Researchers used the Oncomine TCR Beta short-read assay to sequence DNA from cultured CD4+ T cells. MiXCR, applied by TCRdb to the PCR reads, yields one record per CDR3 protein. The sample records about 20,000 distinct CDR3 sequences, 52% being singletons. For these TCRs, the target antigens are not known. Treatment described: approximately 9-day PBMC culture with coronavirus spike peptide pools or control peptides (ViraFEST assay). Material for sequencing was CD4+ T cells from blood, cultured in vitro. These receptors originate from a human donor who had recovered from COVID-19.

The gene calls are TRBV5-8 and TRBJ2-2; possibly TRBD2 for D (5 bases). From germline, CDR1 is SGHTS and CDR2 YDEGEE. Trimming removed 1 base from V and 5 bases from J, with 9 bases in between. CDR3 length: 14 residues. The CDR3 nucleotides are TGTGCCAGCAGCTTGTACGGGAAGACCGGGGAGCTGTTTTTT. Amino acids: CASSLYGKTGELFF.

This clonotype was found a few times. The chain couples TRBV19 to TRBJ1-5; 8 bases map to TRBD1. Germline V gene lookup returns CDR1 LNHDA and CDR2 SQIVND (reference sequence). The CDR3 has 17 residues. Trimming cost V 1 base and J 9 bases; bases outside gene matches: 14. In nucleotides, the CDR3 is TGTGCCAGTAGTATAGCTGTGGGACAGGTACCCTGGGGGCCCCAGCATTTT. Translated, it gives CASSIAVGQVPWGPQHF.

This clonotype was seen more than once but under ten times. The chain couples TRBV27 to TRBJ2-3; D assignment may be TRBD1 or TRBD2 (6 bases each). Between the trimmed V and J ends, which lost 1 base and 1 base, there was a span of 9 bases. The germline CDR1 and CDR2 sequences are MNHEY and SMNVEV (reference sequence). CDR3 size: 15 residues. CDR3 sequence (DNA): TGTGCCAGCAGTTTATGGGGGGCCGGCACAGATACGCAGTATTTT. Protein product: CASSLWGAGTDTQYF.

The CDR3 spells CSAAGGGLVYTGDTQYF. DNA for the CDR3: TGCAGTGCTGCCGGGGGGGGACTAGTATATACGGGGGATACGCAGTATTTT. The chain employs TRBV20-1 and TRBJ2-3; 8 bases fit TRBD2. The CDR3 is 17 residues long. V lost 5 bases and J lost 6; bases outside the gene matches: 19. Germline values: CDR1 DFQATT, CDR2 SNEGSKA (reference sequence).

The gene calls are TRBV7-2 and TRBJ2-3, with TRBD2 matching over 9 bases. J lost 5 bases, V lost 0 bases, and 9 bases had no gene match. This CDR3 has 17 amino acids. In germline, CDR1 is SGHTA, CDR2 FQGNSA. The CDR3 nucleotides are TGTGCCAGCAGCTTAGCTTCCGGCGGGGGGGCAGGAGATACGCAGTATTTT. The encoded protein is CASSLASGGGAGDTQYF.

V is TRBV5-8 and J is TRBJ2-2; TRBD1 agrees at 10 bases. This CDR3 region has 15 residues. V was clipped by 4 bases and J by 5 bases; unmatched bases: 5. Germline CDR1 SGHTS, CDR2 YDEGEE. This CDR3 is CASSGRTGGTGELFF. The CDR3 DNA follows: TGTGCCAGCAGCGGGCGGACAGGGGGGACCGGGGAGCTGTTTTTT.

This clonotype was seen a few times. V gene TRBV21-1 combines with J gene TRBJ2-5; the table calls TRBD2, which could not be checked here. TRBV21-1 is a pseudogene segment. The CDR3 runs to 19 residues. CDR3 sequence reads: CASSNGLTVGGINQETQYF. CDR3 DNA: TGTGCCAGCAGCAATGGTCTTACGGTCGGCGGGATAAACCAAGAGACCCAGTACTTC.

The genes are TRBV29-1 and TRBJ2-3, with D hard to call. This CDR3 is 13 amino acids long. The V gene lost 3 bases and the J gene lost 1 base, with 8 bases spanning the gap. Germline-derived CDR1 and CDR2 are SQVTM and ANQGSEA. The CDR3 here is CSVETSGTDTQYF. The CDR3 DNA is TGCAGCGTTGAGACGTCAGGCACAGATACGCAGTATTTT.

The chain has TRBV5-1 and TRBJ2-7, with a possible D match to TRBD2 (6 bases). Trimming shortened V by 3 bases and J by 2 bases, and 12 bases separated the two germline ends. This CDR3 is built from 14 residues. Per the germline V gene, CDR1 is SGHRS and CDR2 is YFSETQ. The CDR3 region is CASSSGTGAYEQYF. In DNA, the CDR3 is TGCGCCAGCAGCTCCGGGACGGGGGCCTACGAGCAGTACTTC. The full variable domain, in which reference TRBV5-1 and TRBJ2-7 provide the parts outside the CDR3, is KAGVTQTPRYLIKTRGQQVTLSCSPISGHRSVSWYQQTPGQGLQFLFEYFSETQRNKGNFPGRFSGRQFSNSRSEMNVSTLELGDSALYLCASSSGTGAYEQYFGPGTRLTVT.

This chain uses TRBV24-1 with TRBJ2-3, with 9 bases fitting TRBD1. Germline loops: CDR1 KGHDR, CDR2 SFDVKD. This CDR3 contains 15 residues. Trimming at V came to 3 bases and at J to 2 bases, leaving 2 bases not matched to a gene. The CDR3 DNA follows: TGTGCCACCAGTGATGGGGACAGGGACACAGATACGCAGTATTTT. Translating gives CATSDGDRDTDTQYF.

The table lists this clonotype with a few counts. The V and J genes are TRBV20-1 and TRBJ1-1, with D possibly being TRBD1 (6 bases). This CDR3 has 15 amino acids. Germline V gene lookup returns CDR1 DFQATT and CDR2 SNEGSKA (reference sequence). V was cut by 6 bases and J by 0 bases, with 17 bases left in between. The CDR3 region has the DNA TGCAGTGCCAGCCCTTTTGGACAGATGAACACTGAAGCTTTCTTT. Translating gives CSASPFGQMNTEAFF.

V and J are TRBV20-1 and TRBJ2-3; 8 nucleotides agree with TRBD2. Germline V gene sequence: CDR1 DFQATT, CDR2 SNEGSKA (reference sequence). This CDR3 is 16 amino acids long. V lost 5 bases and J lost 3; bases outside the gene matches: 13. The CDR3 protein is CSAPFGRAGATDTQYF. As DNA, the CDR3 is TGCAGTGCTCCCTTCGGTCGAGCGGGAGCGACAGATACGCAGTATTTT.

This chain links TRBV24-1 with TRBJ1-1; D unresolved. The germline V gene has CDR1 KGHDR and CDR2 SFDVKD. V shed 4 bases and J shed 1 base, with 12 bases lying between them. The CDR3 is 15 amino acids. The CDR3 reads CATSDARTGNTEAFF. For the CDR3, the DNA is TGTGCCACCAGTGACGCCAGGACGGGGAACACTGAAGCTTTCTTT.

The chain couples TRBV5-1 to TRBJ2-7; 9 bases map to TRBD1. The junction had 5 bases not matched to a gene; V was cut back by 3 bases and J by 7 bases. The length of the CDR3 is 13 residues. Germline V gene lookup returns CDR1 SGHRS and CDR2 YFSETQ. The CDR3 sequence: CASSWTTGGEQYF. The CDR3 nucleotides are TGCGCCAGCAGCTGGACGACAGGGGGAGAGCAGTACTTC.